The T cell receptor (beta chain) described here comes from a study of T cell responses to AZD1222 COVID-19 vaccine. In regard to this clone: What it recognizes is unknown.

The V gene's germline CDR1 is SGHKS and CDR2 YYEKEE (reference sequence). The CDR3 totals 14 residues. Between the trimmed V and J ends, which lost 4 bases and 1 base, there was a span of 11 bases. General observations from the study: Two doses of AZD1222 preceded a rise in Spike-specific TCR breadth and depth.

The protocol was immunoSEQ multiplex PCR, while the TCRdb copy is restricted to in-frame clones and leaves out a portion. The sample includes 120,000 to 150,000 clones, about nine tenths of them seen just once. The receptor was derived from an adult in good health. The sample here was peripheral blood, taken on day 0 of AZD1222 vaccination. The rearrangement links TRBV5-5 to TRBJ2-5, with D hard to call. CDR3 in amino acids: CASSGGSRQETQYF. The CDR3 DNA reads TGTGCCAGCAGCGGTGGGTCGCGCCAAGAGACCCAGTACTTC. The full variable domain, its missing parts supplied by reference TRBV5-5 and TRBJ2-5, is DAGVTQSPTHLIKTRGQQVTLRCSPISGHKSVSWYQQVLGQGPQFIFQYYEKEERGRGNFPDRFSARQFPNYSSELNVNALLLGDSALYLCASSGGSRQETQYFGPGTRLLVL.